The 8 T cell receptor beta chains below were found in one sample sequenced in a study of T cell clonotyping in hematopoietic cell transplantation. The time point here: recipient sample about 28 days before transplant, after cytoreduction. Clones were read by immunoSEQ multiplex PCR, and TCRdb kept only the in-frame ones, dropping some. The sample lists some 50,000 clones, about four fifths occurring once. The specimen comprised peripheral blood mononuclear cells, sampled before stem cell transplant. Receptors were obtained from a man between 60 and 75 years old with myelodysplastic syndrome. Some clones in this sample may be carry-over from other donors' samples.

This clone was picked up one time. The chain combines TRBV6-1 with TRBJ1-5; tentative D call: TRBD1 (5 bases). CDR3 size: 15 residues. Germline-derived CDR1 and CDR2 are MNHNS and SASEGT. V dropped 8 bases and J dropped 3 bases, with 17 bases sitting between them. In DNA, the CDR3 is TGTGCCAGCCGACCTGGGGGAGGTTACAATCAGCCCCAGCATTTT. It encodes CASRPGGGYNQPQHF.

This clone was detected only a few times. The chain combines TRBV2 with TRBJ1-3; 7 bases match TRBD1. Germline CDR1 and CDR2: SNHLY and FYNNEI. Unmatched junction bases numbered 8, after V lost 6 bases and J lost 0 bases. This CDR3 has 16 amino acids. Written as DNA, the CDR3 is TGTGCCAGCAGCCCGACAGGGACATCCTCTGGAAACACCATATATTTT. Its protein is CASSPTGTSSGNTIYF.

The chain uses TRBV6-6 and TRBJ1-1; D gene uncertain. This CDR3 contains 11 residues. The ends were cut back, 6 bases at V and 7 bases at J, with 9 bases in the middle. CDR1 MNHNY and CDR2 SVGAGI come from the germline V gene (reference sequence). This CDR3 is CASSPGIEAFF. In DNA form, the CDR3 reads TGTGCCAGCAGCCCCGGGATTGAAGCTTTCTTT.

This chain joins TRBV7-2 and TRBJ1-6, with D hard to call. The CDR3 covers 18 residues. V shed 2 bases and J shed 5 bases, with 19 bases lying between them. Germline V gene lookup returns CDR1 SGHTA and CDR2 FQGNSA. The CDR3 is CASSLSLVPGANNSPLHF. CDR3 in DNA: TGTGCCAGCAGCTTAAGCTTGGTTCCGGGCGCGAATAATTCACCCCTCCACTTT.

The genes are TRBV29-1 and TRBJ2-5, with 11 bases matching TRBD2. J gave up 2 bases and V 5 bases, and 4 bases lay outside the gene matches. The CDR3 is 14 residues long. The V gene's germline CDR1 is SQVTM and CDR2 ANQGSEA. CDR3 in amino acids: CSVNIAGGQETQYF. DNA of the CDR3: TGCAGCGTTAACATAGCGGGGGGGCAAGAGACCCAGTACTTC.

V usage is TRBV28 and J usage is TRBJ1-1; D ambiguous. V lost 8 bases to trimming and J lost 11 bases, with 15 bases between them. The CDR3 loop spans 11 amino acids. In germline, CDR1 is MDHEN, CDR2 SYDVKM. The chain's CDR3 is CASALGGRAFF. The CDR3, as DNA: TGTGCCAGCGCTCTTGGTGGGAGGGCTTTCTTT.

The chain couples TRBV6-5 to TRBJ1-1; D ambiguous. The V gene's germline CDR1 is MNHEY and CDR2 SVGAGI. CDR3 length: 13 residues. V was trimmed by 5 bases and J by 0 bases, leaving 7 bases between them. The CDR3 coding sequence is TGTGCCAGCAGTCGGGAGGTGAACACTGAAGCTTTCTTT. This encodes CASSREVNTEAFF.

The chain carries TRBV20-1 and TRBJ2-7; D is ambiguous. Germline assignment: CDR1 DFQATT and CDR2 SNEGSKA (reference sequence). V was shortened by 5 bases and J by 3 bases, with 8 bases between the two germline ends. The CDR3 runs to 11 residues. CDR3 region: CSAYRDYEQYF. The CDR3 DNA is TGCAGTGCTTACAGAGACTACGAGCAGTACTTC.